A selection of T cell receptor beta chains follows, all from one sample in a study of T cell changes during pregnancy in multiple sclerosis. Sequenced by immunoSEQ multiplex PCR; TCRdb stores in-frame clones only, minus some. The data show tens of thousands of clones, more than 90% seen once. The sample in question was peripheral blood, obtained in the second trimester of pregnancy. These receptors were collected from a female donor in good health, enrolled as a control in a pregnancy study. CDR3s include the opening cysteine and the closing phenylalanine or tryptophan. The D gene is left open where the match is weak. Some rows have no size entry. The others give once, few or many, or a class for an expanded clone.

J gene,V gene,CDR3 length,D gene,clone size,CDR3 DNA,CDR3 protein
TRBJ2-1,TRBV29-1,16,NA,once,TGCAGCGTTGAAATCCGGGACTCCCGCTCCTACAATGAGCAGTTCTTC,CSVEIRDSRSYNEQFF
TRBJ2-3,TRBV5-5,14,TRBD2,NA,TGTGCCTCCTACACCGGGGGGACCACAGATACGCAGTATTTT,CASYTGGTTDTQYF
TRBJ2-3,TRBV4-3,18,TRBD1,NA,TGCGCCAGCAGCCATTCCTCACGCCGGCAGGGGGCTGGCGATACGCAGTATTTT,CASSHSSRRQGAGDTQYF
TRBJ2-7,TRBV6-5,14,TRBD1,NA,TGTGCCAGCAGTAGACAGGGACCCTCCTACGAGCAGTACTTC,CASSRQGPSYEQYF
TRBJ2-3,TRBV6-1,14,TRBD1,NA,TGTGCCAGCACCTGGACAGGGCAATCAGATACGCAGTATTTT,CASTWTGQSDTQYF
TRBJ1-2,TRBV30,14,NA,NA,TGTGCCTGGAGAGTTCAGGCAACTAACTATGGCTACACCTTC,CAWRVQATNYGYTF
TRBJ1-6,TRBV4-3,13,NA,NA,TGCGCCAGCAGCCAATCAGAAAATTCACCCCTCCACTTT,CASSQSENSPLHF
TRBJ2-7,TRBV4-3,15,TRBD2,NA,TGCGCCAGCAGCCAACTCCTAGCGGAATCCTACGAGCAGTACTTC,CASSQLLAESYEQYF
TRBJ2-7,TRBV5-1,18,NA,once,TGCGCCAGCAGCTCCGGGACACCCGCGCTGACATTACACTACGAGCAGTACTTC,CASSSGTPALTLHYEQYF
TRBJ1-3,TRBV30,13,TRBD1,NA,TGTGCCGCACAGGGGGCTGCTGGAAACACCATATATTTT,CAAQGAAGNTIYF
TRBJ1-1,TRBV2,13,TRBD1,NA,TGTGCCAGCAGTGTCCGGGACAGCACTGAAGCTTTCTTT,CASSVRDSTEAFF
TRBJ2-7,TRBV11-2,14,NA,NA,TGTGCCAGCAGCTTATTGACAGGAGCCTACGAGCAGTACTTC,CASSLLTGAYEQYF
TRBJ1-1,TRBV6-1,13,NA,NA,TGTGCCAGCAGTTTAACATGGTTCACTGAAGCTTTCTTT,CASSLTWFTEAFF
TRBJ1-1,TRBV10-3,13,NA,NA,TGTGCCATCAAGGGGGGGCGCGGGTCTGAAGCTTTCTTT,CAIKGGRGSEAFF
TRBJ2-5,TRBV2,13,TRBD2,NA,TGTGCCAGCGGTCTAGCGGGGGGGGAGACCCAGTACTTC,CASGLAGGETQYF
TRBJ2-3,TRBV28,14,NA,NA,TGTGCCAGCAGCCCTTCGGGGGGCTCGGATACGCAGTATTTT,CASSPSGGSDTQYF
TRBJ1-2,TRBV19,14,TRBD1,NA,TGTGCCAGTACCACAGGGGGTGGGAGCTATGGCTACACCTTC,CASTTGGGSYGYTF
TRBJ1-3,TRBV12-5,13,NA,NA,TGTGCTAGTGGCAGGGACTCTGGAAACACCATATATTTT,CASGRDSGNTIYF
TRBJ1-4,TRBV27,16,NA,NA,TGTGCCAGCAGTTTTGGCGGACAAGGCCTTTATGAAAAACTGTTTTTT,CASSFGGQGLYEKLFF
TRBJ1-5,TRBV19,16,NA,NA,TGTGCCAGTAGTAGGCTAGGGGACTTTAGCAATCAGCCCCAGCATTTT,CASSRLGDFSNQPQHF
TRBJ2-3,TRBV5-4,14,TRBD2,once,TGTGCCAGCAGCAAGGGAGGGAGCACAGATACGCAGTATTTT,CASSKGGSTDTQYF
TRBJ1-3,TRBV5-1,16,NA,once,TGCGCCAGCAGCTTGTCGTCAGGGTCCTCTGGAAACACCATATATTTT,CASSLSSGSSGNTIYF
TRBJ1-1,TRBV18,14,TRBD1,NA,TGTGCCAGCTCACCCGACAGGGTCAACACTGAAGCTTTCTTT,CASSPDRVNTEAFF
TRBJ2-5,TRBV30,13,TRBD2,NA,TGTGCCTGGAAAGCGGGGGGAGGAGAGACCCAGTACTTC,CAWKAGGGETQYF
TRBJ1-2,TRBV6-5,15,TRBD1,NA,TGTGCCAGCAGTTATGTACAGGGGGCCTACTATGGCTACACCTTC,CASSYVQGAYYGYTF
TRBJ2-7,TRBV15,17,TRBD2,NA,TGTGCCACCAGCAGAGATCTGAGCGGGGGCTACCCCTACGAGCAGTACTTC,CATSRDLSGGYPYEQYF
TRBJ2-1,TRBV4-3,14,NA,NA,TGCGCCAGCAGCCCCACTACCGTCCGGGGGGAGCAGTTCTTC,CASSPTTVRGEQFF
TRBJ2-1,TRBV5-4,15,NA,NA,TGTGCCAGCAGCTCGAAGCGGGACACCTACAATGAGCAGTTCTTC,CASSSKRDTYNEQFF
TRBJ1-1,TRBV2,11,NA,NA,TGTGCCAGCAGCTACGGGACAGAAGCTTTCTTT,CASSYGTEAFF
TRBJ1-5,TRBV7-8,15,NA,NA,TGTGCCAGCAGCCGGGACACCAGGAGGAATCAGCCCCAGCATTTT,CASSRDTRRNQPQHF
TRBJ1-6,TRBV6-6,15,NA,NA,TGTGCCAGCAGTTACTCGGTCACAGGGTCGACACCCCTCCACTTT,CASSYSVTGSTPLHF
TRBJ2-7,TRBV11-2,14,TRBD2,NA,TGTGCCAGCAGCTCGGTGGGGGGGACCTACGAGCAGTACTTC,CASSSVGGTYEQYF
TRBJ2-5,TRBV28,17,TRBD1,NA,TGTGCCAGCACCATCCCCCGGGGGACAGGGGGTGAAGAGACCCAGTACTTC,CASTIPRGTGGEETQYF
TRBJ1-2,TRBV11-2,15,NA,NA,TGTGCCAGCAGCTTAGGAGGAGGGATTGCCTATGGCTACACCTTC,CASSLGGGIAYGYTF
TRBJ1-2,TRBV5-1,16,TRBD1,NA,TGCGCCAGCACCTGGACAGGAGCCCCGGGGATGAATGGCTACACCTTC,CASTWTGAPGMNGYTF
TRBJ1-2,TRBV7-2,16,NA,NA,TGTGCCAGCAGCTTAGTACAGGGACTAACTAACTATGGCTACACCTTC,CASSLVQGLTNYGYTF
TRBJ1-6,TRBV4-1,15,NA,NA,TGCGCCAGCACCCAAGGGCATCAGATTAATTCACCCCTCCACTTT,CASTQGHQINSPLHF
TRBJ2-3,TRBV4-3,19,TRBD2,NA,TGCGCCAGCAGCCAACTCAAGCCCTCTAGCGGGGGTTGGGCAGATACGCAGTATTTT,CASSQLKPSSGGWADTQYF
TRBJ2-3,TRBV15,18,NA,NA,TGTGCCACCAGCAGTACTTACTCAGGGGGGACCGTCGCAGATACGCAGTATTTT,CATSSTYSGGTVADTQYF
TRBJ1-1,TRBV6-6,16,TRBD1,NA,TGTGCCAGCAGGGCCCCCCGACAGGGGGGGAACACTGAAGCTTTCTTT,CASRAPRQGGNTEAFF
TRBJ2-3,TRBV7-9,16,TRBD1,NA,TGTGCCAGCAGCTTGGACGGACAGGGGATCGCAGATACGCAGTATTTT,CASSLDGQGIADTQYF
TRBJ1-5,TRBV28,15,TRBD1,NA,TGTGCCAGCATCGATCAGGGGGCTGGGGGTCAGCCCCAGCATTTT,CASIDQGAGGQPQHF
TRBJ2-7,TRBV28,14,TRBD2,NA,TGTGCCAGCTTAGCGGGGGGGACTTGGAGCGAGCAGTACTTC,CASLAGGTWSEQYF
TRBJ1-1,TRBV5-8,15,TRBD1,NA,TGTGCCAGCAGCTTGGGCGAGGCAGGGGGCACTGAAGCTTTCTTT,CASSLGEAGGTEAFF
TRBJ2-1,TRBV7-3,15,NA,once,TGTGCCAGCAGCTTATCCCGGCGGGGCTACAATGAGCAGTTCTTC,CASSLSRRGYNEQFF
TRBJ1-6,TRBV28,15,TRBD1,NA,TGTGCCAGCAGTTTTCCCACAGGGGGCAATTCACCCCTCCACTTT,CASSFPTGGNSPLHF
TRBJ2-1,TRBV27,16,TRBD2,NA,TGTGCCAGCAGTTCCCCCAAGCGGGGGGGATACAATGAGCAGTTCTTC,CASSSPKRGGYNEQFF
TRBJ1-2,TRBV7-2,14,TRBD1,NA,TGTGCCAGCAGCAAGCAGGGGGGAAACTATGGCTACACCTTC,CASSKQGGNYGYTF
TRBJ2-3,TRBV28,13,NA,NA,TGTGCCAGCAGTTGGGCTAGCGCAGATACGCAGTATTTT,CASSWASADTQYF
TRBJ1-5,TRBV15,15,NA,NA,TGTGCCACCAGCAGAGATGCGGTAGCGGGTCAGCCCCAGCATTTT,CATSRDAVAGQPQHF